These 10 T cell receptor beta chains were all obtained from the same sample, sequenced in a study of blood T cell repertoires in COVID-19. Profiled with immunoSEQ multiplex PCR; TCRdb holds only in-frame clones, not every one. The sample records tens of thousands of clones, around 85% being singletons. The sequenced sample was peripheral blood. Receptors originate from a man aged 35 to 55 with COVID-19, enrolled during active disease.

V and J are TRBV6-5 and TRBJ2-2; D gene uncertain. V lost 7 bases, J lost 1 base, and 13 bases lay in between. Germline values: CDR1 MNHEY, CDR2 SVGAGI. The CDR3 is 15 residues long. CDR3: CASIFSDGNTGELFF. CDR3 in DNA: TGTGCCAGCATCTTCAGCGACGGGAACACCGGGGAGCTGTTTTTT.

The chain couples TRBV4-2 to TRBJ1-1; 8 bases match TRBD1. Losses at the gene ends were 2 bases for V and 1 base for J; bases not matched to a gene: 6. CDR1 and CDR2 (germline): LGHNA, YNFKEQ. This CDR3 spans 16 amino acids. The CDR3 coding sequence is TGTGCCAGCAGCCAAACTTCGGACAGGGAGAACACTGAAGCTTTCTTT. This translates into CASSQTSDRENTEAFF.

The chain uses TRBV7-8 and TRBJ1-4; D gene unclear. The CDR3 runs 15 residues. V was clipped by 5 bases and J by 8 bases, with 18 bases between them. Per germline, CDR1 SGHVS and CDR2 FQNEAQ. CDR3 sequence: CASSRDAESGEKLFF. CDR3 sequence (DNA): TGTGCCAGCAGCCGCGACGCGGAGAGTGGGGAAAAACTGTTTTTT.

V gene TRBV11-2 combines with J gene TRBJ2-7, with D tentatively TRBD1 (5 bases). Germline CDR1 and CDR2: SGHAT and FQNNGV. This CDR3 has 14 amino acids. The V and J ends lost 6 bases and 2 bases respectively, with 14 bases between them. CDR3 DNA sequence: TGTGCCAGCAGTGGGCCAGGGCCCCCCTACGAGCAGTACTTC. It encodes CASSGPGPPYEQYF. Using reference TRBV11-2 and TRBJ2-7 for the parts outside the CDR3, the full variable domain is EAGVAQSPRYKIIEKRQSVAFWCNPISGHATLYWYQQILGQGPKLLIQFQNNGVVDDSQLPKDRFSAERLKGVDSTLKIQPAKLEDSAVYLCASSGPGPPYEQYFGPGTRLTVT.

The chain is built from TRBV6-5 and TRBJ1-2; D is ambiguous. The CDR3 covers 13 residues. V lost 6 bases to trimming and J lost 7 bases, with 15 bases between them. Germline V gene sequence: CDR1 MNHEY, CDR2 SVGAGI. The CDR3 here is CASRPTTQRGYTF. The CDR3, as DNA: TGTGCCAGCAGACCGACGACACAACGTGGCTACACCTTC.

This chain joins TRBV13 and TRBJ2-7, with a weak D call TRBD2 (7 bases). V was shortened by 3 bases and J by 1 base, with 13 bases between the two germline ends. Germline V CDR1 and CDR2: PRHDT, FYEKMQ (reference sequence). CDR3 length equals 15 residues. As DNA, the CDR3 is TGTGCCAGCAGCTTGGCGGGGGCCACGTCCTACGAGCAGTACTTC. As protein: CASSLAGATSYEQYF.

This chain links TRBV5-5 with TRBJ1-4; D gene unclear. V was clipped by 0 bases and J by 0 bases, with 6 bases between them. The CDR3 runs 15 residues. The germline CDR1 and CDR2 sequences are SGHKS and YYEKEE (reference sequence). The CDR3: CASSLGRATNEKLFF. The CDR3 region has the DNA TGTGCCAGCAGCTTGGGGAGGGCAACTAATGAAAAACTGTTTTTT.

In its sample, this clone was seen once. DNA of the CDR3: TGTGCCAGCAGCTTAGGGTGGTTTACCGGACAGGGGTTTGACGAGCAGTACTTC. This sequence encodes CASSLGWFTGQGFDEQYF. J is TRBJ2-7 and V is TRBV11-2; TRBD1 aligns across 9 bases. Per the germline V gene, CDR1 is SGHAT and CDR2 is FQNNGV. This CDR3 spans 18 amino acids. V shed 1 base and J 5 bases; nucleotides not matched to a gene: 15. Full variable domain (remainder filled in from reference TRBV11-2 and TRBJ2-7): EAGVAQSPRYKIIEKRQSVAFWCNPISGHATLYWYQQILGQGPKLLIQFQNNGVVDDSQLPKDRFSAERLKGVDSTLKIQPAKLEDSAVYLCASSLGWFTGQGFDEQYFGPGTRLTVT.

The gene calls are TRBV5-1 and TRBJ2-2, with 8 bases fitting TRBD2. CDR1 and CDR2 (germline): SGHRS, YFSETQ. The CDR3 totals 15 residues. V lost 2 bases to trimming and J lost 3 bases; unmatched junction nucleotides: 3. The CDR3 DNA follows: TGCGCCAGCAGCTTAAAAGCGGGGGACACCGGGGAGCTGTTTTTT. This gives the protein CASSLKAGDTGELFF.

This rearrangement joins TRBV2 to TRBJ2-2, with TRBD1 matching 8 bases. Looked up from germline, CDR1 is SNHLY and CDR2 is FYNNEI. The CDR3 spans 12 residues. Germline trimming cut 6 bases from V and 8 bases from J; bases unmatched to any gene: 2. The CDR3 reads CASRWTGGELFF. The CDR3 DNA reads TGTGCCAGCAGATGGACAGGGGGGGAGCTGTTTTTT.